This TCR beta chain was documented in a study of blood T cell repertoires in COVID-19. This clone was found once. J lost 5 bases, V lost 4 bases, and 6 bases had no gene match. CDR3 length equals 16 residues. From germline, CDR1 is SGHTS and CDR2 YDEGEE. Researchers sorted participants into cohorts using their self-reported clinical history. This table comes from immunoSEQ multiplex PCR, and its TCRdb copy is limited to in-frame clones, with some not included. The sample records about 280,000 clones, nearly 90% being singletons. J is TRBJ1-4 and V is TRBV5-8; TRBD1 aligns across 12 bases. Sequenced input: PBMCs or T cells enriched from blood (not recorded which). This clonotype originated in a young woman with acute COVID-19. In DNA, the CDR3 is TGTGCCAGCAGCCTCGGGACAGGGGGCCGAAATGAAAAACTGTTTTTT. Protein: CASSLGTGGRNEKLFF.